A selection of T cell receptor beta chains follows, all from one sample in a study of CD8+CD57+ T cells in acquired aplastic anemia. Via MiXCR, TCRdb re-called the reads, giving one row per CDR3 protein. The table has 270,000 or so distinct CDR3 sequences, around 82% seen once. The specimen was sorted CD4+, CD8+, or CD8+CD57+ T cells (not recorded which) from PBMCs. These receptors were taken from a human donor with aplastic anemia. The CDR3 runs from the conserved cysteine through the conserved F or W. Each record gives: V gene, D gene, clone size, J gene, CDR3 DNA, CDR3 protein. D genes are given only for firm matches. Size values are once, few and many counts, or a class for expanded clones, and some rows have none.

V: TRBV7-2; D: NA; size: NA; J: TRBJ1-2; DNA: TGTGCCAGCAGCTTAGGTGGGAAGGGCTATGGCTACACCTTC; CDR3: CASSLGGKGYGYTF
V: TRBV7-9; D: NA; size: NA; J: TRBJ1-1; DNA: TGTGCCAGCAGCCATCCTATGACAGGCGGGAGGGAAGATTTCTTT; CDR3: CASSHPMTGGREDFF
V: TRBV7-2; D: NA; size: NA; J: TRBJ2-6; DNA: TGTGCCAGCAGCTTAGCAGGGAGCTACGGGGCCGACGTCCTGACTTTC; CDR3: CASSLAGSYGADVLTF
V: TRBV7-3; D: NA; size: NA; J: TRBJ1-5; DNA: TGTGCCAGCAGCGTAAGGACCGCCCAAAGTCAGCCCCAGCATTTT; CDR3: CASSVRTAQSQPQHF
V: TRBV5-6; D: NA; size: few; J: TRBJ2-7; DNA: TGTGCCAGCAGCTTGTATGGACGAAAAGAGCAGTACTTC; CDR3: CASSLYGRKEQYF
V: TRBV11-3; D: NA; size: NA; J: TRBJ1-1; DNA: TGTGCCAGCAGCTCAGATATTGAAGCTTTCTTT; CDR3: CASSSDIEAFF
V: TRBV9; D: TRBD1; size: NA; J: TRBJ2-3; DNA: TGTGCCAGCGGCGAAGCAGGGGGCGACGATTTCCTTGATTTT; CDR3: CASGEAGGDDFLDF
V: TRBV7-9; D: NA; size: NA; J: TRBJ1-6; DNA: TGTGCCAGCAGCCCCGGGGCAGGAGATCACACAGATACCCACTTT; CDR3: CASSPGAGDHTDTHF
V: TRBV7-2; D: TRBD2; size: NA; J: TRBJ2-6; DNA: TGTGCCAGCAGCCTAGCGGGGGTCCCCGATACGCACAACGTCCTGACTTTC; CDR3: CASSLAGVPDTHNVLTF
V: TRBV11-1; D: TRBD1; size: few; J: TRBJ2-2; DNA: TGTGCCAGCAGCTTCCGGACAGGGAACACCGGGGAGCTGTTTTTT; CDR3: CASSFRTGNTGELFF
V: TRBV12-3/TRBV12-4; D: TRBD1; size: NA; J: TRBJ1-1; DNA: TGTGCCAGCAGTTACAGGGGCGGCACTGAAGCTTTCTTT; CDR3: CASSYRGGTEAFF
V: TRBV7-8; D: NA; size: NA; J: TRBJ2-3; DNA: TGTGCCAGCGGGTACGGGGGCGGACATACTAAGCAGTATTTT; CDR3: CASGYGGGHTKQYF
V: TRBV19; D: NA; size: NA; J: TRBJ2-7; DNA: TGTGCCAGTAGTAGGGGGCCATACTCCTACGAGCAGTACTTC; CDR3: CASSRGPYSYEQYF
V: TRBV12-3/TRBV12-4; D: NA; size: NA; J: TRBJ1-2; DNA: TGTGCCAGCAGTTTGGAGGGTAATCGTGGCTACACCTTC; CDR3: CASSLEGNRGYTF
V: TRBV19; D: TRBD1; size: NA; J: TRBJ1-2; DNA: TGTGCCAGCAGTTGGACAGGGGGCTCCGACAATGACTACATCTTC; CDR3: CASSWTGGSDNDYIF
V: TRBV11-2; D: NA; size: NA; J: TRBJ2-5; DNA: TGTGCCGGTATTGGGGGGGCGGGGACCCAATACTTC; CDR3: CAGIGGAGTQYF
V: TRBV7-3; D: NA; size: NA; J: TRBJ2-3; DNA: TGTGCCAGCAGCTTAGCGGCCAGCACAGTTACGCCGTATTTT; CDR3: CASSLAASTVTPYF
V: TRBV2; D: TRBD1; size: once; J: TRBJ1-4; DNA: TGTGCCAGCAGACCGTCGGGGACAGCTAATGAAAAACTGGTTTTT; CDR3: CASRPSGTANEKLVF
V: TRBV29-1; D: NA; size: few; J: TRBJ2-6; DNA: TGCAGCGTTGAAGATCGAGGGGGGGGTGCTTTTGGGGCCAACGTCCTGACTTTC; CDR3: CSVEDRGGGAFGANVLTF
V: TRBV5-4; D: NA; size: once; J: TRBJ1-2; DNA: TGTGCCAGCAGCTTTGCTAGCATTTATGGCTACACCTTC; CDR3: CASSFASIYGYTF
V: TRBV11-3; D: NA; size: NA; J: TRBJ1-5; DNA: TGTGCCAGCAGCCTAGATTGCTTGAGAAATCAGCCCCAGCATTTT; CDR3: CASSLDCLRNQPQHF
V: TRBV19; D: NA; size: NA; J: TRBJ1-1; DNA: TGTGCCAGCAGCATAGATAGCGCAGGCAACAATGAAGCTTTCTTC; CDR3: CASSIDSAGNNEAFF
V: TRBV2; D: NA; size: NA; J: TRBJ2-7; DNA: TGTGCCAGCAGTGAGCTAGAGACCCTTCTCCACGAGCAGTACTTC; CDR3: CASSELETLLHEQYF
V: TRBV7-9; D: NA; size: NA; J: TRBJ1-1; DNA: TGTGCCAGCAGCTTAGCGCTAAGTGCCAACACTCAAGCTTTCTTT; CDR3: CASSLALSANTQAFF
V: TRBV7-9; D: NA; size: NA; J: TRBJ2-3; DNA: TGTGCCAGCAGCTCATTGGTGGGGAGCTCCTACAATGAGTATTTT; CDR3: CASSSLVGSSYNEYF
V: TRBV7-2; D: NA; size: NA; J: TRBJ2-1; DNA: TGTGCCAGCAGCTTAGGTACCGGCGTCACAGATGGGCAGTTCTTC; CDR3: CASSLGTGVTDGQFF
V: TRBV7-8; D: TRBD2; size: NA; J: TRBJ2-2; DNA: TGTGCCAGCGGCGTAACGGGGGGGCCGTTTTTT; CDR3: CASGVTGGPFF
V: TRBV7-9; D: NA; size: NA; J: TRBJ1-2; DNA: TGTGCCGGAAGCTTGACAAGGGGCGCCGACTATGGCTGGACCTTC; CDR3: CAGSLTRGADYGWTF
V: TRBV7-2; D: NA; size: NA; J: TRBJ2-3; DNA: TGTGCCAGCAGCGCAAGTTCTGGGGATCCCCAGCACTTT; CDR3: CASSASSGDPQHF